Each of the 9 T cell receptor beta chains below was sequenced from the same sample in a study of T cell clonality in common variable immunodeficiency. Notes on the study in general: Common variable immunodeficiency TCR beta sequences reportedly had fewer deletions and N-nucleotide insertions.

No antigen is known for these receptors. The method was immunoSEQ multiplex PCR; TCRdb's version includes in-frame clones alone and lacks a portion of them. This repertoire lists several thousand clones without singletons; around 4.2% sits in the top ten. Sequencing input: peripheral blood mononuclear cells. The source is a human donor with common variable immunodeficiency.

In its sample, this clone was seen many times. The CDR3 end lies 3 residues beyond the end of the read and is filled in from the germline J gene. V usage is TRBV27 and J usage is TRBJ1-6; D is unclear. Germline V gene sequence: CDR1 MNHEY, CDR2 SMNVEV (reference sequence). This CDR3 is 12 amino acids long. Trimming removed 5 bases from V and 8 bases from J, with 7 bases in between. This CDR3 reads CASSLRDSPLHF. The sequenced part of the CDR3 DNA is TGTGCCAGCAGTCTACGTGATTCACCC.

This clone showed up many times. The CDR3 is cut off 3 residues early in the read; its end comes from the germline J gene. The chain recombines TRBV7-2 with TRBJ2-7; 7 nucleotides match TRBD1. CDR3 length equals 15 residues. Germline V gives CDR1 SGHTA, CDR2 FQGNSA. The V segment lost 6 bases and the J segment 0 bases; nucleotides outside the gene matches: 8. CDR3 bases read: TGTGCCAGCAGGCCTGGGACAGTTGCCTCCTACGAG. Translating it yields CASRPGTVASYE. The entire CDR3 is CASRPGTVASYEQYF.

This clone has at least ten counts. The read finishes 3 residues shy of the CDR3 end, and the germline J gene is used to complete it. The rearrangement links TRBV7-9 to TRBJ1-1; 9 bases fit TRBD1. From germline, CDR1 is SEHNR and CDR2 FQNEAQ (reference sequence). The V and J ends lost 7 bases and 4 bases, in that order; junction bases with no gene match: 4. The CDR3 extends over 13 amino acids. This chain's CDR3 is CASTSTGGTEAFF. The sequenced part of the CDR3 DNA is TGTGCCAGCACTTCGACAGGGGGCACTGAA.

This clone was seen many times. Sequencing ends 3 residues short of the CDR3 end; the germline J gene provides the rest. The chain recombines TRBV7-2 with TRBJ1-2, with D unclear. Germline CDR1 is SGHTA and CDR2 is FQGNSA. V lost 0 bases to trimming and J lost 1 base, with 6 bases between them. This CDR3 is built from 14 residues. This CDR3 is CASSLAPGNYGYTF. The CDR3 DNA, read in part, is TGTGCCAGCAGCTTAGCACCGGGTAACTATGGC. Full variable domain (remainder filled in from reference TRBV7-2 and TRBJ1-2): GAGVSQSPSNKVTEKGKDVELRCDPISGHTALYWYRQSLGQGLEFLIYFQGNSAPDKSGLPSDRFSAERTGGSVSTLTIQRTQQEDSAVYLCASSLAPGNYGYTFGSGTRLTVV.

The sample holds many counts of this clone. CDR3 bases read: TGCGCCAGCAGCCCGGGGACAGGGGGCAACACTGAA. Its protein is CASSPGTGGNTE. The full CDR3 sequence reads CASSPGTGGNTEAFF. V usage is TRBV5-1 and J usage is TRBJ1-1, with TRBD1 identical over 12 bases. Coverage ceases 3 residues before the CDR3 finishes, and the germline J gene fills in the end. The CDR3 sequence is 15 residues long. Germline CDR1 reads SGHRS; CDR2 reads YFSETQ. Trimming removed 4 bases from V and 2 bases from J; junction bases left unmatched: 3.

This clone counts as medium-sized. The CDR3 is cut off 3 residues early in the read; its end comes from the germline J gene. The V gene is TRBV20-1, the J gene TRBJ1-4; D might be TRBD1 (6 bases). CDR3 size: 16 residues. Germline V gene lookup returns CDR1 DFQATT and CDR2 SNEGSKA (reference sequence). With 6 bases removed from V and 4 bases from J, the gap between germline ends came to 21 bases. CDR3 in amino acids: CSAQARGAIINEKLFF. Incomplete CDR3 DNA: TGCAGTGCCCAAGCTCGGGGGGCGATTATTAATGAAAAA.

This clone was detected ten times or more. The read ends 3 residues shy of where the CDR3 ends; the end is completed using the germline J gene. The V and J genes are TRBV11-2 and TRBJ1-2, with 9 bases fitting TRBD1. The trim removed 4 bases at V and 6 bases at J, leaving 6 bases unmatched. Germline V gives CDR1 SGHAT, CDR2 FQNNGV. The CDR3 spans 14 residues. The CDR3 sequence: CASSWGQGWDGYTF. The sequenced part of the CDR3 DNA is TGTGCCAGCAGCTGGGGACAGGGTTGGGATGGC.

This clone appeared many times. The DNA ends 3 residues before the CDR3 does, and the rest of the CDR3 is filled in from the germline J gene. J is TRBJ1-2 and V is TRBV5-1; D gene ambiguous. V dropped 0 bases and J dropped 4 bases, with 7 bases sitting between them. The CDR3 covers 13 residues. The germline CDR1 and CDR2 sequences are SGHRS and YFSETQ. CDR3 DNA (partial): TGCGCCAGCAGCTTGGTAGAATCCTATGGC. It codes for CASSLVESYG. The complete CDR3 sequence is CASSLVESYGYTF.

The sample holds many counts of this clone. The read ends 3 residues early relative to the CDR3; the germline J gene fills the gap. This chain links TRBV5-5 with TRBJ2-7; tentative D call: TRBD2 (5 bases). Looked up from germline, CDR1 is SGHKS and CDR2 is YYEKEE (reference sequence). This CDR3 has 13 residues. Deletions cut 4 bases from V and 5 bases from J, with 13 bases between. The CDR3 DNA, read in part, is TGTGCCAGCAGCCCCGACTATTCCCACGAG. Translating gives CASSPDYSHE. The full CDR3 protein is CASSPDYSHEQYF.